The rows below give T cell receptor beta chains drawn from one sample of a study of blood T cell repertoires in COVID-19. Libraries were prepared by immunoSEQ multiplex PCR; TCRdb keeps only in-frame clonotypes and omits some of them. This table holds 50,000 to 65,000 clones, 84% found once. The sample was peripheral blood. Receptors were obtained from a man aged 55-75 years with COVID-19, enrolled during active disease. Both conserved end residues are trimmed from each CDR3.

CDR3 protein	V gene	J gene
ASSLALQATGELF	TRBV5-1	TRBJ2-2
ATSDRTNQPQH	TRBV24-1	TRBJ1-5
SVGTGEYTQY	TRBV29-1	TRBJ2-3
ASSFAGIGEAF	TRBV12-3/TRBV12-4	TRBJ1-1
ASSADSGLTGELF	TRBV9	TRBJ2-2
ASSQDYPNSPLH	TRBV3-1/TRBV3-2	TRBJ1-6
AWSLYPDTQY	TRBV30	TRBJ2-3
ASSYRQAPNTEAF	TRBV6-5	TRBJ1-1
ASSQANEQGNQPQH	TRBV3-1/TRBV3-2	TRBJ1-5
AWSVLVGGEKLF	TRBV30	TRBJ1-4
SVVTGEELF	TRBV29-1	TRBJ1-4
ASSVAGQGETQY	TRBV9	TRBJ2-5
ASTPSRGHGNQPQH	TRBV28	TRBJ1-5
ASRLRGGNQPQH	TRBV28	TRBJ1-5
ASSEDRGLNTQY	TRBV2	TRBJ2-3
ASSPTGNEKLF	TRBV18	TRBJ1-4
ASRTGTIHGYT	TRBV28	TRBJ1-2
ASSPYTEAF	TRBV7-2	TRBJ1-1
ASSYEVGVSSPLH	TRBV6-5	TRBJ1-6
ASSSKRTSGRTYNEQF	TRBV5-4	TRBJ2-1
ATRSHYGYT	TRBV24-1	TRBJ1-2
ASSLGGFEKLF	TRBV12-3/TRBV12-4	TRBJ1-4
ASSLTGTDTEAF	TRBV5-5	TRBJ1-1
ASSYQGAQGTEAF	TRBV9	TRBJ1-1
ASGRGSAETQY	TRBV6-5	TRBJ2-5
ATSRGQGHETQY	TRBV7-3	TRBJ2-5
ASSFRRDQGELF	TRBV5-1	TRBJ2-2
ASSPPWGVEDYGYT	TRBV18	TRBJ1-2
ASSLGDTEAF	TRBV5-1	TRBJ1-1
ASSDLQGIYGYT	TRBV19	TRBJ1-2
ASSQGGAGELF	TRBV5-5	TRBJ2-2
ASSSPGVGQETQY	TRBV7-3	TRBJ2-5
ATSDSTGGTYNEQF	TRBV24-1	TRBJ2-1
ASGTGNSPLH	TRBV12-5	TRBJ1-6
ASSPLEGSYEQY	TRBV7-6	TRBJ2-7
ASSYRTSPTGELF	TRBV6-5	TRBJ2-2
ASSTRGQGTLMAKNIQY	TRBV19	TRBJ2-4